This T cell receptor (beta chain) was found in a study of T and B cells in COVID-19 patients. For the study at large: Recovered patients mostly had mild to moderate COVID-19 managed as outpatients. Active-infection patients were older, median 67 years, than recovered patients, median roughly 35 years. Findings and limits, study-wide: Highly clonal in active COVID-19, TRB repertoires exceeded healthy-donor diversity and richness at recovery. Patients with COVID-19 reportedly showed strongly skewed T cell receptor beta variable and joining gene usage.

This CDR3 contains 21 residues. With V trimmed by 5 bases and J by 0 bases, 20 bases remained unmatched. Germline V gives CDR1 MNHEY, CDR2 SVGEGT. Blood genomic DNA input for TRB amplification was roughly 220-500 ng. BIOMED2 TRB-A/B primer pools were used in multiplex TRB PCR. TCRdb re-derived calls from the multiplex PCR reads in MiXCR, one entry per CDR3 protein. There are 15,000 to 20,000 distinct CDR3 sequences in the sample; around a third occur only once, and 16% lies in the top ten. This clonotype is termed medium-sized. What it binds is unknown. The source of this sequence is a human donor with active COVID-19. V is TRBV6-2 or TRBV6-3 and J is TRBJ2-2; the match to TRBD1 covers 8 bases. Sequenced: blood. CDR3 DNA sequence: TGTGCCAGCAGTCCATACCGGACAGGGTACACGGAGAACGCGAACACCGGGGAGCTGTTTTTT. Translated, it gives CASSPYRTGYTENANTGELFF.